This T cell receptor (beta chain) was identified during a study of OX40 agonist ivuxolimab in advanced cancers. Whole-study context: The dose-escalation group included hepatocellular carcinoma, melanoma, renal cell carcinoma and head and neck cancer.

From germline, CDR1 is SGHRS and CDR2 YFSETQ. J gave up 1 base and V 5 bases, and 7 bases lay outside the gene matches. The CDR3 loop spans 15 amino acids. Method: immunoSEQ multiplex PCR; TCRdb's copy keeps in-frame clones and lacks some. The sample records 30,000 or so clones, 80% to 85% being singletons. This material consisted of CD4+ or CD8+ T cells sorted from blood, taken in a trial of the OX40 agonist ivuxolimab. This receptor was taken from an adult with an advanced solid tumor such as melanoma, head and neck, liver or kidney cancer. The rearrangement links TRBV5-1 to TRBJ2-7; the match to TRBD2 covers 9 bases. The CDR3: CASRPGTSTSYEQYF. The CDR3 nucleotides are TGCGCCAGCAGGCCCGGGACTAGCACTTCCTACGAGCAGTACTTC. Supplemented by reference TRBV5-1 and TRBJ2-7, the full variable domain reads KAGVTQTPRYLIKTRGQQVTLSCSPISGHRSVSWYQQTPGQGLQFLFEYFSETQRNKGNFPGRFSGRQFSNSRSEMNVSTLELGDSALYLCASRPGTSTSYEQYFGPGTRLTVT.